A single sample is the source of the 22 T cell receptor beta chains below, sequenced in a study of blood T cell repertoires in COVID-19. The method was immunoSEQ multiplex PCR; TCRdb's version includes in-frame clones alone and lacks a portion of them. The table shows 120,000 to 150,000 clones, with over 75% occurring only once. Input material: peripheral blood. Receptor source: a man aged 55 to 70 with active or convalescent COVID-19.

The V gene is TRBV4-1, the J gene TRBJ2-7, with 11 nucleotides matching TRBD2. Losses at the gene ends were 2 bases for V and 2 bases for J; bases not matched to a gene: 2. The V gene's germline CDR1 is MGHRA and CDR2 YSYEKL. This CDR3 region has 15 residues. This CDR3 is CASSQPTSGTYEQYF. The CDR3, as DNA: TGCGCCAGCAGCCAACCGACTAGCGGGACCTACGAGCAGTACTTC.

The CDR3: CASSPTPSGNTIYF. CDR3 nucleotide sequence: TGTGCCAGCAGCCCGACACCCTCTGGAAACACCATATATTTT. The chain is built from TRBV4-2 and TRBJ1-3; D gene uncertain. The germline V and J ends were trimmed by 4 bases and 0 bases, with 7 bases remaining between them. The CDR3 contains 14 residues. Germline loops: CDR1 LGHNA, CDR2 YNFKEQ.

The J gene is TRBJ2-4, the V gene TRBV2; 8 bases agree with TRBD2. The CDR3 runs to 16 residues. CDR1 and CDR2 (germline): SNHLY, FYNNEI. The V segment lost 2 bases and the J segment 0 bases; nucleotides outside the gene matches: 3. CDR3 residues: CASSELAGLAKNIQYF. In DNA, the CDR3 is TGTGCCAGCAGTGAACTAGCGGGTCTAGCCAAAAACATTCAGTACTTC.

Remarks on this clone: In the same sample, other DNA sequences code for this CDR3. V is TRBV4-3 and J is TRBJ2-3; 7 bases agree with TRBD1. J was trimmed by 3 bases and V by 0 bases; bases with no gene match: 9. The CDR3 length is 17 residues. The germline V gene has CDR1 LGHNA and CDR2 YSLEER. The CDR3, as DNA: TGCGCCAGCAGCCAAGACGCTGTTAGGGGGCGTACAGATACGCAGTATTTT. It encodes CASSQDAVRGRTDTQYF.

Notes on this clone: Being one base from a much bigger clone, this may be a read error. The same CDR3 also results from other DNA sequences found in this sample. The rearrangement uses TRBV7-3 and TRBJ2-5; D might be TRBD2 (6 bases). The CDR3 has 13 residues. V was pared by 3 bases and J by 4 bases, with 9 bases between. The germline CDR1 and CDR2 sequences are SGHTA and FQGTGA. CDR3 in amino acids: CASSLGGGETQYF. In DNA, the CDR3 is TGTGCCAGCAGCTTGGGGGGAGGAGAGACCCAGTACTTC.

The chain joins TRBV28 to TRBJ2-3; 16 nucleotides line up with TRBD2. With V trimmed by 5 bases and J by 0 bases, 8 bases remained unmatched. CDR1 is MDHEN and CDR2 is SYDVKM in the germline V gene. The CDR3 loop spans 19 amino acids. The CDR3 is CASSPGGTSGRASTDTQYF. In DNA form, the CDR3 reads TGTGCCAGCAGTCCGGGGGGGACTAGCGGGAGGGCTAGCACAGATACGCAGTATTTT.

The rearrangement uses TRBV5-6 and TRBJ2-1; 10 bases align to TRBD2. The CDR3 runs to 17 residues. The V gene end was trimmed by 3 bases and the J gene end by 7 bases; junction bases not matched to a gene: 13. Germline loops: CDR1 SGHDT, CDR2 YYEEEE. The CDR3 nucleotides are TGTGCCAGCAGCTCATTGGCTAGCGGGAGAGTCATGAATGAGCAGTTCTTC. Amino acid sequence: CASSSLASGRVMNEQFF. The variable domain in full, with the rest retrieved from reference TRBV5-6 and TRBJ2-1, is DAGVTQSPTHLIKTRGQQVTLRCSPKSGHDTVSWYQQALGQGPQFIFQYYEEEERQRGNFPDRFSGHQFPNYSSELNVNALLLGDSALYLCASSSLASGRVMNEQFFGPGTRLTVL.

The J gene is TRBJ2-6, the V gene TRBV18, with a tentative D call TRBD1 (5 bases). The CDR3 is made up of 17 amino acids. CDR1 KGHSH and CDR2 LQKENI come from the germline V gene. The germline V and J ends were trimmed by 1 base and 0 bases, with 10 bases remaining between them. CDR3 nucleotide sequence: TGTGCCAGCTCACCACTTCAGGGAAGCTCTGGGGCCAACGTCCTGACTTTC. Amino acids: CASSPLQGSSGANVLTF.

A few counts support this clone. V gene TRBV24-1 combines with J gene TRBJ2-1, with 9 bases lining up with TRBD1. J was trimmed by 7 bases and V by 4 bases; bases with no gene match: 7. CDR3 length equals 15 residues. CDR1 is KGHDR, CDR2 SFDVKD, per germline. The CDR3 protein is CATSDRDRVKNEQFF. The CDR3 DNA follows: TGTGCCACCAGTGACAGGGACAGGGTAAAGAATGAGCAGTTCTTC.

This clone has ten or more counts. This rearrangement joins TRBV10-3 to TRBJ2-3, with D possibly being TRBD1 (6 bases). With 6 bases removed from V and 0 bases from J, the gap between germline ends came to 16 bases. The germline CDR1 and CDR2 sequences are ENHRY and SYGVKD. CDR3 length equals 16 residues. The CDR3 loop is CAISSASGASTDTQYF. In nucleotides, the CDR3 is TGTGCCATCAGCAGCGCTTCAGGGGCTAGCACAGATACGCAGTATTTT.

This chain joins TRBV19 and TRBJ1-4; 9 bases fit TRBD1. V was pared by 4 bases and J by 5 bases, with 5 bases of the junction left unmatched. Germline V gene data show CDR1 as LNHDA and CDR2 as SQIVND (reference sequence). The CDR3 has 15 amino acids. CDR3 loop: CASSKTGTGNEKLFF. The CDR3 DNA reads as TGTGCCAGTAGTAAGACCGGGACAGGGAATGAAAAACTGTTTTTT.

This clone was counted a single time. CDR3 DNA sequence: TGTGCCAGTAGTCCGAGGACTAGCGGGGGATTTAGCTCCTACAATGAGCAGTTCTTC. Protein product: CASSPRTSGGFSSYNEQFF. This rearrangement joins TRBV19 to TRBJ2-1; 13 nucleotides match TRBD2. The CDR3 consists of 19 residues. Germline V gene sequence: CDR1 LNHDA, CDR2 SQIVND (reference sequence). Trimming cost V 5 bases and J 0 bases; bases outside gene matches: 10.

The chain uses TRBV24-1 and TRBJ2-2; D gene unclear. Germline lookup yields CDR1 KGHDR and CDR2 SFDVKD. Trimming removed 0 bases from V and 0 bases from J, with 7 bases in between. The CDR3 is 16 amino acids. In DNA form, the CDR3 reads TGTGCCACCAGTGATTTGGTTCGGTCGAACACCGGGGAGCTGTTTTTT. It specifies CATSDLVRSNTGELFF.

This chain links TRBV21-1 with TRBJ1-1; TRBD1 is the table's D call, not checked against the DNA. TRBV21-1 is noted as a pseudogene. CDR3 length equals 14 residues. The CDR3, as DNA: TGTGCCAGCAGCAGCAAACAGATGAACACTGAAGCTTTCTTT. Translating gives CASSSKQMNTEAFF.

This clone was seen a single time. This chain uses TRBV7-3 with TRBJ2-6, with D uncertain. The length of the CDR3 is 15 residues. V lost 0 bases, J lost 0 bases, and 3 bases lay in between. CDR1 SGHTA and CDR2 FQGTGA come from the germline V gene. DNA for the CDR3: TGTGCCAGCAGCTTAACCTACTCTGGGGCCAACGTCCTGACTTTC. This encodes CASSLTYSGANVLTF.

The chain links TRBV9 to TRBJ1-6, with D possibly being TRBD1 (6 bases). Trimming shortened V by 0 bases and J by 7 bases, and 8 bases separated the two germline ends. Germline CDR1 is SGDLS and CDR2 is YYNGEE. This CDR3 has 14 residues. CDR3 in amino acids: CASSVDRGNSPLHF. The CDR3, as DNA: TGTGCCAGCAGCGTAGATAGGGGGAATTCACCCCTCCACTTT.

This chain connects TRBV5-1 to TRBJ2-2; 8 bases are shared with TRBD2. J gave up 6 bases and V 5 bases, and 9 bases lay outside the gene matches. There are 15 residues in the CDR3. CDR1 SGHRS and CDR2 YFSETQ come from the germline V gene. The CDR3: CASSSGTSGSGELFF. In DNA form, the CDR3 reads TGCGCCAGCAGTTCCGGGACTAGTGGCTCCGGGGAGCTGTTTTTT.

The genes are TRBV12-3 or TRBV12-4 and TRBJ1-5, with 7 nucleotides matching TRBD1. Unmatched junction bases numbered 7, after V lost 5 bases and J lost 9 bases. CDR3 length: 13 residues. The CDR3 is CASSKNRGGPQHF. In DNA form, the CDR3 reads TGTGCCAGCAGTAAAAACAGGGGAGGGCCCCAGCATTTT.

This sequence joins TRBV29-1 and TRBJ2-1, with 11 bases fitting TRBD2. The CDR3 has 14 amino acids. CDR1 is SQVTM, CDR2 ANQGSEA, per germline. J gave up 8 bases and V 8 bases, and 11 bases lay outside the gene matches. CDR3 in DNA: TGCAGCACCTACCTAGCGGGAGGCGCGGATGAGCAGTTCTTC. Translating it yields CSTYLAGGADEQFF.

The V and J genes are TRBV2 and TRBJ2-3, with a weak D call TRBD1 (5 bases). CDR3 length: 17 amino acids. V was cut by 3 bases and J by 0 bases, with 16 bases left in between. Germline CDR1 and CDR2: SNHLY and FYNNEI. The CDR3 loop reads CASSEGRSPSSTDTQYF. The CDR3 DNA is TGTGCCAGCAGTGAGGGGCGGAGCCCCTCTAGCACAGATACGCAGTATTTT.

V usage is TRBV19 and J usage is TRBJ1-6, with D unresolved. This CDR3 has 15 amino acids. Deletions cut 7 bases from V and 0 bases from J, with 10 bases between. The germline gives CDR1 LNHDA, CDR2 SQIVND (reference sequence). The CDR3 loop reads CASTPTGSYNSPLHF. The CDR3 DNA is TGTGCCAGTACCCCAACGGGCTCCTATAATTCACCCCTCCACTTT.

The rearrangement links TRBV28 to TRBJ1-3, with D maybe TRBD1 (6 bases). The CDR3 extends over 15 amino acids. Germline CDR1 MDHEN, CDR2 SYDVKM. With 7 bases removed from V and 3 bases from J, the gap between germline ends came to 16 bases. CDR3 residues: CASNSGGAGGNTIYF. CDR3 DNA sequence: TGTGCCAGCAATTCGGGGGGCGCGGGTGGAAACACCATATATTTT.